The next 3 T cell receptor beta chains were all read from a single sample in a study of breast tumors, draining lymph nodes, adjacent tissues. Breast cancer patients provided tissue from their axillary draining lymph nodes. TCRdb re-called the multiplex PCR reads with MiXCR, one entry per CDR3 protein. The repertoire holds 130,000 or so distinct CDR3 sequences, with about 30% as singletons. Material for sequencing was axillary lymph node tissue. The source is a female donor with breast cancer. Some clones in this sample may be carry-over from other donors' samples.

This clonotype appeared many times. The V and J genes are TRBV9 and TRBJ2-3, with TRBD1 as a possible D gene (6 bases). CDR1 is SGDLS, CDR2 YYNGEE, per germline. Trimming left V 3 bases short and J 6 bases short, with 20 bases between. The CDR3 length is 16 residues. This CDR3 reads CASSETQGEIADTQYF. The CDR3 DNA reads as TGTGCCAGCAGCGAGACACAGGGAGAAATAGCGGATACGCAGTATTTT.

The sample holds many counts of this clonotype. The chain is built from TRBV4-1 and TRBJ2-2; 8 nucleotides line up with TRBD2. CDR3 length: 16 amino acids. Trimming at V came to 5 bases and at J to 4 bases, leaving 9 bases not matched to a gene. In germline, CDR1 is MGHRA, CDR2 YSYEKL. CDR3 in amino acids: CASSETGTSRTGELFF. The CDR3 region has the DNA TGCGCCAGCAGCGAGACCGGGACTAGTCGCACCGGGGAGCTGTTTTTT.

This chain uses TRBV12-3 or TRBV12-4 with TRBJ1-1; weak D call: TRBD1 (5 bases). The V gene lost 1 base and the J gene lost 6 bases, with 12 bases spanning the gap. The CDR3 runs 14 residues. CDR3 sequence reads: CASSLGRGRAEAFF. For the CDR3, the DNA is TGTGCCAGCAGTTTAGGACGGGGCCGCGCTGAAGCTTTCTTT.